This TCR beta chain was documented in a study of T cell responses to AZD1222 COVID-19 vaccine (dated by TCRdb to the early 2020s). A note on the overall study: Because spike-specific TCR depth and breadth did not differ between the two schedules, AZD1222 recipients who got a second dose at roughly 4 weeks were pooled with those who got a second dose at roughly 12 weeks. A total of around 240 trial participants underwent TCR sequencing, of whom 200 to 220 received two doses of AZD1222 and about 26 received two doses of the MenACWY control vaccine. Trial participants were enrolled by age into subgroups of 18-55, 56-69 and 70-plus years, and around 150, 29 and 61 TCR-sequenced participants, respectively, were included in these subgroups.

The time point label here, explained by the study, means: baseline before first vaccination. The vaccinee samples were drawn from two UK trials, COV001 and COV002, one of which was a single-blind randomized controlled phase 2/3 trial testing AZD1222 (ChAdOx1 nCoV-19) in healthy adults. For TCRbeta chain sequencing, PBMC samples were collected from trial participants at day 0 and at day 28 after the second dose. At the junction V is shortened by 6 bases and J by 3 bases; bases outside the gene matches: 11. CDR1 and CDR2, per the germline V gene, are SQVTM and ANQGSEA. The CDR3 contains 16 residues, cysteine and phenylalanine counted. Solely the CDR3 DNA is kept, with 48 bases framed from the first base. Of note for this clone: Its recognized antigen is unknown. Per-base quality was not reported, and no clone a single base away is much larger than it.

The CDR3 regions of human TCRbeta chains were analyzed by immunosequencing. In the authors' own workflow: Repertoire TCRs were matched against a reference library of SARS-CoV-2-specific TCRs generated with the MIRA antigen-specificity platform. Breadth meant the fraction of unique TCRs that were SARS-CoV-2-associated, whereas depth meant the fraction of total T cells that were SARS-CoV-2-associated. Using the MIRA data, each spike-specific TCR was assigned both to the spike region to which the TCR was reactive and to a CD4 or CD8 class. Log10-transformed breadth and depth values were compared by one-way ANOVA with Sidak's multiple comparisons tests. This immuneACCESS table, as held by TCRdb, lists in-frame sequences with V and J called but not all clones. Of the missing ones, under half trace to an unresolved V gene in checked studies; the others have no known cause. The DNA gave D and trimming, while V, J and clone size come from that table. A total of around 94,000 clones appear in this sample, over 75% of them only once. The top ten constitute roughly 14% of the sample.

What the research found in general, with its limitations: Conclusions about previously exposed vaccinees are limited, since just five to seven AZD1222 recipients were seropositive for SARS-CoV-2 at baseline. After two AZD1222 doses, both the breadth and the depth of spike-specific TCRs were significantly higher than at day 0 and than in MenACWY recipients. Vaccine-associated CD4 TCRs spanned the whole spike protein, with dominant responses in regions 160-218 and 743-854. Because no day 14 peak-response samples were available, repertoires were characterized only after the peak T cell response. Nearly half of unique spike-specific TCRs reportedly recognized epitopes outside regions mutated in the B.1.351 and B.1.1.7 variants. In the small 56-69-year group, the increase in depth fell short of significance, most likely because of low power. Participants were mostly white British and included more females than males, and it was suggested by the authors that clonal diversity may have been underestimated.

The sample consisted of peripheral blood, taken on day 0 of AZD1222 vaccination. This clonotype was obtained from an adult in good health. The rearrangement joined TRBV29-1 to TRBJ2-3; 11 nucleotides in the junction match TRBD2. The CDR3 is CSVDSTSGGGTDTQYF. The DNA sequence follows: TGCAGCGTCGATAGCACTAGCGGGGGTGGGACAGATACGCAGTATTTT.